This T cell receptor (beta chain) was recovered during a study of cytomegalovirus exposure and HLA in healthy donors. Study-wide findings and caveats: Most sequenced TCRs were rare (though some public TCRs occurred in many donors). Most of the TCR beta V segments (in an earlier analysis) were productive either about 87% or about 30% of the time.

Trimming left V 8 bases short and J 6 bases short, with 13 bases between. The CDR3 runs 12 residues. In germline, CDR1 is GTSNPN, CDR2 SVGIG (reference sequence). Concerning this clone itself: The antigen is not known.

The study ran its PCR with 60 Vbeta and 13 Jbeta primers. Repertoires were generated with immunoSEQ multiplex PCR, while TCRdb's copy carries only in-frame clones and drops some. The table shows some 130,000 clones, with about two thirds occurring only once. The specimen was PBMCs. The J gene is TRBJ2-2, the V gene TRBV30; D is unclear. The sequence was collected from a human donor in good health. The CDR3 DNA reads TGTGCCCGTCGATCCGACTCCGGGGAGCTGTTTTTT. It encodes CARRSDSGELFF.